This entry is about one T cell receptor (beta chain). This specimen belongs to a study of shared clonotypes between healthy human individuals. There are 16 residues in the CDR3. Germline CDR1 is SGHTA and CDR2 is FQGNSA. Trimming left V 3 bases short and J 0 bases short, with 14 bases between. Each subset's genomic DNA was shared equally among a number of immunoSEQ plates. The assay was immunoSEQ multiplex PCR, and TCRdb's table has in-frame clones only and misses some. The sample has hundreds of thousands of clones, 95% to 98% seen once. The receptor comes from a woman in her 30s in good health. The sequencing input was naive CD4+ T cells sorted from blood. This sample's subset: CD45RA+ positively selected. This chain joins TRBV7-2 and TRBJ1-1; D is perhaps TRBD1 (5 bases). The CDR3 loop is CASSFWAAGLNTEAFF. In DNA, the CDR3 is TGTGCCAGCAGCTTTTGGGCGGCAGGGTTGAACACTGAAGCTTTCTTT.